This entry features one T cell receptor beta chain sequence. This clone was picked up one time. The clone's antigen remains unknown. No much larger clone exists at a distance of one base, and base qualities are not known. Trimming at the junction amounts to 5 bases on V and 0 bases on J, and the germline ends lie 11 bases apart. CDR3 length: 15 amino acids, cysteine to phenylalanine. CDR3 DNA only is kept here, 45 bases in frame from base 1. CDR1 and CDR2, looked up from the germline V gene, are LGHNT and FRNRAP. The data are from a study of blood T cell repertoires in COVID-19 (TCRdb year 2020). A note on the overall study: The collaborator samples originated in the United States, Italy and Spain and spanned the acute and convalescent phases of COVID-19. The samples were drawn from the first 160 participants of the ongoing ImmuneRACE study and from 1,254 subjects provided by 6 global collaborators. Subjects who had been exposed to COVID-19, were actively infected with it, or had recovered from it provided the deeply sampled blood TCRbeta repertoires that made up the dataset. Where available, HLA class I and class II types were taken from metadata supplied by the sample provider and were not determined by assay-based typing. Nearly every sample came with metadata listing a de-identified subject ID, COVID-19 status, age in years and sex. The repertoires were made available in a free public database intended to serve as a resource for research on the immune response to SARS-CoV-2. The material from the prospective study consisted of cDNA or gDNA derived from T cells, B-cell-depleted T cells, or PBMCs.

Each collaborating institution followed its own protocols to collect whole blood in K2EDTA tubes. For TCRbeta analysis, collaborators shipped samples as frozen whole blood, isolated PBMCs, or DNA extracted from either of those sample types. Overall results and qualifications from the work: The quantity of clinical and demographic metadata differed by source and by participant and was supplied without curation.

TCRbeta CDR3 regions were amplified from genomic DNA by means of the immunoSEQ Assay, a bias-controlled multiplex PCR. In the original analysis: Nucleated cell counts per sample were estimated from amplification of reference gene primers within the assay. To quantify the absolute abundance of each unique TCRbeta CDR3 rearrangement, sequence reads were collapsed and filtered. For each sample, productive Simpson clonality was calculated by taking the square root of Simpson's diversity index across productive rearrangements. TCRdb provides this immuneACCESS table in a form limited to in-frame rearrangements. Some clones are lacking; in checked studies, under half of them reflect an unresolved V gene, and why the rest are absent is not known. The D gene and trimming were derived from the DNA, and the V and J assignments and clone size from that table. The sample table shows around 300,000 clones, and approximately 88% are seen once. The top ten clonotypes cover 2% to 2.5% of the sample.

The sequence joins TRBV12-5 to TRBJ1-5; TRBD1 is a possible D gene, resting on 5 matching bases. Sequencing was performed on peripheral blood. The receptor was isolated from a man aged 50-60 years with acute or convalescent COVID-19. Here is the DNA: TGTGCTAGTGGTACTGACAGAAATAGCAATCAGCCCCAGCATTTT. It translates as CASGTDRNSNQPQHF.